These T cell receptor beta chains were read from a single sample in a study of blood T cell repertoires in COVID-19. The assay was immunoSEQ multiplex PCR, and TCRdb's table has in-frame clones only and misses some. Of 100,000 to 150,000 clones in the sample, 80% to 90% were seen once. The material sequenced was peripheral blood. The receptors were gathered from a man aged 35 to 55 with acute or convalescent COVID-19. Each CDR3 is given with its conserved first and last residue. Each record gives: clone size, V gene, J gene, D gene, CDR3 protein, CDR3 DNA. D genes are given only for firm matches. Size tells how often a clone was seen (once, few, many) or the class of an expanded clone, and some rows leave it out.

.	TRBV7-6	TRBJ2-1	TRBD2	CASSLGLAGAYNEQFF	TGTGCCAGCAGCTTAGGACTAGCGGGGGCTTACAATGAGCAGTTCTTC
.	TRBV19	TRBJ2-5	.	CASSQKGGWQTQYF	TGTGCCAGTAGCCAAAAGGGGGGGTGGCAGACCCAGTACTTC
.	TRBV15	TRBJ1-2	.	CATSRDIPEGYTF	TGTGCCACCAGCAGAGACATCCCGGAGGGCTACACCTTC
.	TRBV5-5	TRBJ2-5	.	CASSLAGNGFKETQYF	TGTGCCAGCAGCTTGGCAGGGAACGGGTTCAAGGAGACCCAGTACTTC
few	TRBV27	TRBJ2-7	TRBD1	CASKKTGGYEQYF	TGTGCCAGCAAGAAGACAGGGGGCTACGAGCAGTACTTC
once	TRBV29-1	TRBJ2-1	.	CSVWRSPENNEQFF	TGCAGCGTGTGGCGGTCACCAGAAAACAATGAGCAGTTCTTC
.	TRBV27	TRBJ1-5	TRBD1	CASSYTGGQPQHF	TGTGCCAGCAGCTATACAGGGGGACAGCCCCAGCATTTT
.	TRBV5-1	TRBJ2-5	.	CASSSSDGPGETQYF	TGCGCCAGCAGCAGCTCGGACGGCCCGGGGGAGACCCAGTACTTC
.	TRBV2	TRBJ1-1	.	CASRGFAEAFF	TGTGCCAGCCGGGGATTCGCTGAAGCTTTCTTT
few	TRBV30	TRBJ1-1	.	CALEFAGPRRMNTEAFF	TGTGCACTGGAGTTTGCGGGGCCCAGGCGAATGAACACTGAAGCTTTCTTT
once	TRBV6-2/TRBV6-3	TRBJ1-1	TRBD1	CASSFRGDRAVAEAFF	TGTGCCAGCAGTTTTCGTGGGGACAGGGCGGTGGCTGAAGCTTTCTTT
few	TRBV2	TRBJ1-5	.	CASSEIVIRDSNQPQHF	TGTGCCAGCAGTGAAATAGTGATCAGGGATTCCAATCAGCCCCAGCATTTT
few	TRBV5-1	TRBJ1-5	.	CASSEGQYQPQHF	TGCGCCAGCAGCGAAGGACAGTATCAGCCCCAGCATTTT
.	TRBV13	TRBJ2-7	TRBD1	CASSETGFQQYF	TGTGCCAGCAGCGAGACAGGGTTCCAGCAGTACTTC
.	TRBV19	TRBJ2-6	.	CASSPRVIQGPSGANVLTF	TGTGCCAGTAGTCCCCGCGTAATACAGGGACCCTCTGGGGCCAACGTCCTGACTTTC
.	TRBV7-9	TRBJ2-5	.	CASSLGGTRQETQYF	TGTGCCAGCAGCTTAGGGGGGACACGTCAAGAGACCCAGTACTTC
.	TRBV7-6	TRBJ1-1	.	CASSLAGLAEAFF	TGTGCCAGCAGCTTAGCGGGGCTTGCTGAAGCTTTCTTT
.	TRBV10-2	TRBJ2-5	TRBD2	CASSEGGGLPYQETQYF	TGCGCCAGCAGTGAGGGTGGGGGACTACCGTACCAAGAGACCCAGTACTTC
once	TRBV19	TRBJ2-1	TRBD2	CASGTSGGPYNEQFF	TGTGCCAGCGGGACTAGCGGGGGCCCTTACAATGAGCAGTTCTTC
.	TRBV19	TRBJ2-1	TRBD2	CATRELAGVNNEQFF	TGTGCCACTAGGGAACTAGCGGGGGTCAACAATGAGCAGTTCTTC
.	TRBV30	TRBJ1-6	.	CAYSGLANSPLHF	TGTGCCTACTCGGGACTTGCTAATTCACCCCTCCACTTT
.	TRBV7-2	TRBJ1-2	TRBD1	CASTERQGAFYGYTF	TGTGCCAGCACCGAAAGACAGGGGGCTTTCTATGGCTACACCTTC
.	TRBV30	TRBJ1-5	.	CAWGADSYSNQPQHF	TGTGCCTGGGGGGCGGACAGTTATAGCAATCAGCCCCAGCATTTT
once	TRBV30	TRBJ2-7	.	CAWSVGGGPYEQYF	TGTGCCTGGAGTGTTGGTGGGGGCCCCTACGAGCAGTACTTC
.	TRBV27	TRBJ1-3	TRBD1	CASSAAGTGGFITGNTIYF	TGTGCCAGCAGTGCGGCCGGGACAGGGGGCTTCATAACTGGAAACACCATATATTTT
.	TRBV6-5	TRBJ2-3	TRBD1	CASGTARGKDTQYF	TGTGCCAGCGGGACAGCGCGAGGGAAAGATACGCAGTATTTT
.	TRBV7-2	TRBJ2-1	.	CASSSLGLPTDEQFF	TGTGCCAGCAGCTCCCTCGGACTACCGACCGATGAGCAGTTCTTC
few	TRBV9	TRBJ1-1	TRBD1	CASSSQGGGTEAFF	TGTGCCAGCAGCAGTCAGGGGGGCGGGACTGAAGCTTTCTTT
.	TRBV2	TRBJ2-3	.	CASSVRGALDTQYF	TGTGCCAGCAGTGTCCGGGGGGCATTAGATACGCAGTATTTT
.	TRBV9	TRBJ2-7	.	CASSPRQAGYEQYF	TGTGCCAGCAGCCCCCGACAGGCGGGCTACGAGCAGTACTTC
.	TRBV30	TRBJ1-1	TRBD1	CASSRGRGAFF	TGTGCCTCAAGCAGGGGGCGAGGAGCTTTCTTT
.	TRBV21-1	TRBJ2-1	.	CASSNPPPTSCTYEQFF	TGTGCCAGCAGCAACCCGCCCCCGACTAGTTGTACGTATGAGCAGTTCTTC
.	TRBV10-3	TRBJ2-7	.	CAISEGGSYEQYF	TGTGCCATCAGTGAAGGAGGGTCCTACGAGCAGTACTTC
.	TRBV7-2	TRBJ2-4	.	CASSTGWRNIQYF	TGTGCCAGCTCTACAGGGTGGAGAAACATTCAGTACTTC
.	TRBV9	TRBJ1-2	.	CASSAGPGESYGYTF	TGTGCCAGCAGCGCAGGACCGGGGGAATCCTATGGCTACACCTTC
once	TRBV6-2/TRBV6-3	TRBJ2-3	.	CASSGPTTQYF	TGTGCCAGCAGTGGGCCCACGACGCAGTATTTT
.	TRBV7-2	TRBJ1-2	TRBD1	CASSWTGQGLDGYTF	TGTGCCAGCAGCTGGACGGGACAGGGATTGGATGGCTACACCTTC
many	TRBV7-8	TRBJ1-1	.	CASSQSWSEAFF	TGTGCCAGCAGCCAGAGTTGGTCGGAGGCTTTCTTT
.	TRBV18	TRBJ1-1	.	CASSPIGQNGDTEAFF	TGTGCCAGCTCACCGATTGGGCAGAACGGGGACACTGAAGCTTTCTTT
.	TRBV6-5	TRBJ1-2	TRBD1	CASSYAGTGNIYGYTF	TGTGCCAGCAGTTATGCCGGGACAGGGAATATATATGGCTACACCTTC
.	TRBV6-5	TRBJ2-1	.	CASTGFSYNEQFF	TGTGCCAGCACAGGTTTCTCCTACAATGAGCAGTTCTTC
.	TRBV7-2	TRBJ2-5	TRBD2	CASSPQAGGLQETQYF	TGTGCCAGCAGCCCTCAAGCGGGGGGTCTCCAAGAGACCCAGTACTTC
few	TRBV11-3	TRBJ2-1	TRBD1	CASSLATGVQNEQFF	TGTGCCAGCAGCTTAGCGACAGGGGTCCAGAATGAGCAGTTCTTC
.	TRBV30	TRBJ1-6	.	CAWETGGYSPLHF	TGTGCCTGGGAGACGGGGGGATATTCACCCCTCCACTTT
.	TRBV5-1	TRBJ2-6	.	CASSSITVSGANVLTF	TGCGCCAGCAGCTCGATAACAGTCTCTGGGGCCAACGTCCTGACTTTC
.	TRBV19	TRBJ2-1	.	CASSIADTSSYNEQFF	TGTGCCAGTAGTATTGCGGACACGAGCTCCTACAATGAGCAGTTCTTC
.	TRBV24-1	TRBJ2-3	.	CATSDLLDSGIDTQYF	TGTGCCACCAGTGATTTGTTAGATAGCGGTATAGATACGCAGTATTTT
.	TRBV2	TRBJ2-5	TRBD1	CARGGQGAETQYF	TGTGCCAGAGGGGGACAGGGTGCGGAGACCCAGTACTTC
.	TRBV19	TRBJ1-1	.	CASSIDSRNTEAFF	TGTGCCAGTAGTATCGACAGCAGGAACACTGAAGCTTTCTTT
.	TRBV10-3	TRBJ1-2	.	CAIFRDYGYTF	TGTGCCATCTTCAGGGACTATGGCTACACCTTC